What follows describes a single TCR beta chain. Its specificity is not known. This sample is drawn from a study of a mutant IDH1 vaccine in newly diagnosed glioma. Study as a whole: Patients received vaccination from 4-6 weeks after radiotherapy alone, or with temozolomide cycles.

TCRdb's copy holds only in-frame clones and misses some; the assay was immunoSEQ multiplex PCR. The data contain roughly 50,000 clones, roughly 78% of them seen just once; the ten biggest clones take up around 2%. Described time point: week 5, during vaccination. Doses of 300 ug of mutant IDH1 20-mer peptide were given with topical imiquimod. This receptor was obtained from a woman aged 40 to 50 with glioma. The starting material was PBMCs, obtained from a glioma patient whose treatment included an IDH1 peptide vaccine.

Here the CDR3 DNA reads TGTGCCAGCAGTTTAGGGCCGGGGAGAACTTACGAGCAGTACTTC. It yields the protein CASSLGPGRTYEQYF. The V gene is TRBV27, the J gene TRBJ2-7; the D gene is possibly TRBD2 (5 bases). V lost 2 bases and J lost 4, with 15 bases in between. The CDR3 is made up of 15 amino acids. Germline CDR1 and CDR2: MNHEY and SMNVEV (reference sequence).